This TCR beta chain was retrieved from a study of T-cell reconstitution after alpha-beta-depleted transplantation in children. As it was prepared, the TCRbeta library received unique molecular identifiers. In TCRdb, the PCR reads were re-called with MiXCR into one record per CDR3 protein. The sample shows more than 200,000 distinct CDR3 sequences, about 24% of them seen only once. Regarding the study as a whole: T-cell counts and diversity at one year following transplant were attributed mainly to newly produced T cells.

Comment on this clonotype: Its antigen remains unknown.

This sample comprised PBMCs, mostly from graft donor cells, obtained 360 days after TCRalphabeta/CD19-depleted stem cell transplant. The TCR originated in a female patient aged 2-9 years who had a stem cell transplant for congenital amegakaryocytic thrombocytopenia, so the T cells may come from the graft donor.

The CDR3 loop is CASSLRQGSGTDTQYF. Here the CDR3 DNA reads TGTGCCAGCAGCCTTCGACAGGGCAGTGGCACAGATACGCAGTATTTT. V gene TRBV7-9 combines with J gene TRBJ2-3; 7 bases line up with TRBD1. The CDR3 consists of 16 residues. Trimming took 5 bases from V and 1 from J; bases not matched to a gene: 9. The germline gives CDR1 SEHNR, CDR2 FQNEAQ (reference sequence).